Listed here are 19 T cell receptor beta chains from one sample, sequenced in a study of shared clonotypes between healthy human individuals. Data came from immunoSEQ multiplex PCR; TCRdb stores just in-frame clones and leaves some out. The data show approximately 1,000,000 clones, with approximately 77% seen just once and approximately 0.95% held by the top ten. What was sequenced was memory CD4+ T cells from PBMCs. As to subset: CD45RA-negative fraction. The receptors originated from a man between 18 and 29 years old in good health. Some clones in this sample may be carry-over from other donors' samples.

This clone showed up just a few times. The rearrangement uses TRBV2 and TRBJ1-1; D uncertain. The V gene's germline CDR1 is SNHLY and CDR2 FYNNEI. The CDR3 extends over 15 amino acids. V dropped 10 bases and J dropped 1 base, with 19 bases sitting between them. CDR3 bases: TGTGCCATCAGAGCCCCTCGGGCCGGGAACACTGAAGCTTTCTTT. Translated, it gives CAIRAPRAGNTEAFF.

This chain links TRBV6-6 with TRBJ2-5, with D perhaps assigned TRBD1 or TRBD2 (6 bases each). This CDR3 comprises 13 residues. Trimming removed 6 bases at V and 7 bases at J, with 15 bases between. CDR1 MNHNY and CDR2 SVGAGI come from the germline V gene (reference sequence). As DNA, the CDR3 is TGTGCCAGCAGCCGGGGGCCGGGAAGGACCCAGTACTTC. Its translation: CASSRGPGRTQYF.

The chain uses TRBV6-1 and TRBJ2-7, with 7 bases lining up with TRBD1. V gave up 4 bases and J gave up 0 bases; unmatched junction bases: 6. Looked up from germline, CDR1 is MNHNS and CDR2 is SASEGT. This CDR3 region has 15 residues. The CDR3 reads CASSARTGYSYEQYF. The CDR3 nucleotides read TGTGCCAGCAGTGCCCGGACAGGATACTCCTACGAGCAGTACTTC.

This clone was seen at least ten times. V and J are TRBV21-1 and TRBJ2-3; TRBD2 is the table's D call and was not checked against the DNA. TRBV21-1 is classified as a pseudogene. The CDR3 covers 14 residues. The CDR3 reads CASRGCGKADTQYF. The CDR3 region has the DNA TGTGCCAGCAGAGGTTGCGGGAAGGCAGATACGCAGTATTTT.

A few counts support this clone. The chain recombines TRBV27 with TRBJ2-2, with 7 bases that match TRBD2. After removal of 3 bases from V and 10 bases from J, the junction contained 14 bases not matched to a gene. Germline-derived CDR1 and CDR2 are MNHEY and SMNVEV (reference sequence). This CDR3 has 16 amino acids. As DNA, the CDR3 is TGTGCCAGCAGTTTTACTAGCGCTACGGAGGTACAGGAGCTGTTTTTT. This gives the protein CASSFTSATEVQELFF.

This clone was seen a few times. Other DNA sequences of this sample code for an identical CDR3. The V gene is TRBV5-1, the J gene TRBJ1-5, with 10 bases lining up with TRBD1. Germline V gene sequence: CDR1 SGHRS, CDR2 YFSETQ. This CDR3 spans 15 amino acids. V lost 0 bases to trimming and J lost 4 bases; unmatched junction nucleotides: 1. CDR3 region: CASSLGDRGNQPQHF. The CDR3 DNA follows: TGCGCCAGCAGCTTGGGGGACAGGGGAAATCAGCCCCAGCATTTT.

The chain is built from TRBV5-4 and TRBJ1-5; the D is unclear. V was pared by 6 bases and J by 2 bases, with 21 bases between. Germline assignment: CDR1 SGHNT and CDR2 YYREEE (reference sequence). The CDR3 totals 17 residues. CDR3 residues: CASITPDSIGRNQPQHF. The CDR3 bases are TGTGCCAGCATCACCCCCGATTCGATCGGTCGCAATCAGCCCCAGCATTTT.

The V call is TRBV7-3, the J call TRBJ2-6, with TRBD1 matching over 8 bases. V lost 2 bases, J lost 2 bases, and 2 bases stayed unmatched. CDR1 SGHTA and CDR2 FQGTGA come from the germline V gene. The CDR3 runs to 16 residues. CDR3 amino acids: CASSLAGGAGANVLTF. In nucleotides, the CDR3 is TGTGCCAGCAGCTTAGCAGGGGGCGCTGGGGCCAACGTCCTGACTTTC.

The CDR3 DNA is TGTGCCAGCATCCCCTGGGGCACTGAAGCTTTCTTT. This sequence encodes CASIPWGTEAFF. The rearrangement joins TRBV28 to TRBJ1-1; D is unresolved. This CDR3 has 12 residues. V was trimmed by 7 bases and J by 4 bases, leaving 10 bases between them. The germline CDR1 and CDR2 sequences are MDHEN and SYDVKM.

The CDR3 coding sequence is TGTGCCAGCAGTGAAGCGCAGGGACACTTGAACACCGGGGAGCTGTTTTTT. Protein product: CASSEAQGHLNTGELFF. The rearrangement joins TRBV6-1 to TRBJ2-2, with a weak D call TRBD1 (6 bases). The CDR3 runs 17 residues. V was trimmed by 0 bases and J by 1 base, leaving 12 bases between them. Per the germline V gene, CDR1 is MNHNS and CDR2 is SASEGT.

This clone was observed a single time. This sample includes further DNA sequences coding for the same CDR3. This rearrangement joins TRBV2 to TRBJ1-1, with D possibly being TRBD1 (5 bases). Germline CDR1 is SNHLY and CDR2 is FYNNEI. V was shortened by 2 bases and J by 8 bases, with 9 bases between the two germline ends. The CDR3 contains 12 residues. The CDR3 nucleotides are TGTGCCAGCAGTGAACAGGGCTCCGAAGCTTTCTTT. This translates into CASSEQGSEAFF. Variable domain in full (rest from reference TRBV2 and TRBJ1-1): EPEVTQTPSHQVTQMGQEVILRCVPISNHLYFYWYRQILGQKVEFLVSFYNNEISEKSEIFDDQFSVERPDGSNFTLKIRSTKLEDSAMYFCASSEQGSEAFFGQGTRLTVV.

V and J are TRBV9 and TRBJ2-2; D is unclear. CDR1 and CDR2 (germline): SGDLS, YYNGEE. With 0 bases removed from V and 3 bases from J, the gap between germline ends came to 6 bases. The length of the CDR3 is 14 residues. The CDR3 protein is CASSVGRYTGELFF. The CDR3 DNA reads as TGTGCCAGCAGCGTAGGACGGTACACCGGGGAGCTGTTTTTT.

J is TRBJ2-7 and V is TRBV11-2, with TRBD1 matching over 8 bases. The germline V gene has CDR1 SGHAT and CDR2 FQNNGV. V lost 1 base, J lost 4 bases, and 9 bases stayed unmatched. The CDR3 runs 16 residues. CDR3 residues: CASSLVSGTGRYEQYF. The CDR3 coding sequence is TGTGCCAGCAGCTTAGTTTCCGGGACAGGAAGGTACGAGCAGTACTTC.

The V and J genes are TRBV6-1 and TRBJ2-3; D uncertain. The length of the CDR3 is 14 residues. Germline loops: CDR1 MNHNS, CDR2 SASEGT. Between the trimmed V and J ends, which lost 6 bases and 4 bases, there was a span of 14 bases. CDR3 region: CASRPGWWADTQYF. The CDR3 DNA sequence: TGTGCCAGCAGGCCAGGTTGGTGGGCAGATACGCAGTATTTT.

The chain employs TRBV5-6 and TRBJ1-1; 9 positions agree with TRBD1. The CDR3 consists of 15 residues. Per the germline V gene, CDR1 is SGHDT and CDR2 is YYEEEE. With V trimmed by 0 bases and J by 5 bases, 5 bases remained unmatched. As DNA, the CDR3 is TGTGCCAGCAGCTTGGACCCTGGGACAGGGACTGAAGCTTTCTTT. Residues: CASSLDPGTGTEAFF.

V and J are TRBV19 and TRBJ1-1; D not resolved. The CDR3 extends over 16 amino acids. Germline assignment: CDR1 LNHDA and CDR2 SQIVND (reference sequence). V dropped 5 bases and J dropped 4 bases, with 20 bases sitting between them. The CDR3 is CASSVFRRGGRTEAFF. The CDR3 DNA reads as TGTGCCAGTAGTGTCTTCCGCCGGGGAGGTCGCACTGAAGCTTTCTTT.

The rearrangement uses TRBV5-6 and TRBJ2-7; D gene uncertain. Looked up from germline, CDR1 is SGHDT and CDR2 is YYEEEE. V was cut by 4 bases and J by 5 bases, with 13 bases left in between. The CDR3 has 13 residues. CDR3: CASSPKYSHEQYF. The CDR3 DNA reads TGTGCCAGCAGCCCGAAGTATAGCCACGAGCAGTACTTC.

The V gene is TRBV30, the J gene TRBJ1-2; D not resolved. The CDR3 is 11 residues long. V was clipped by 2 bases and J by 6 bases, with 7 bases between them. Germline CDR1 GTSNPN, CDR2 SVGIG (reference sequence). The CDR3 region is CAWSRENGYTF. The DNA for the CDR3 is TGTGCCTGGAGTAGGGAGAATGGCTACACCTTC.

The CDR3 bases are TGTGCCAGCAGCGCAGACCCCTCTGGAAACACCATATATTTT. It specifies CASSADPSGNTIYF. The chain joins TRBV7-2 to TRBJ1-3; D gene uncertain. Germline CDR1 SGHTA, CDR2 FQGNSA. V lost 5 bases and J lost 0, with 8 bases in between. CDR3 length equals 14 residues.